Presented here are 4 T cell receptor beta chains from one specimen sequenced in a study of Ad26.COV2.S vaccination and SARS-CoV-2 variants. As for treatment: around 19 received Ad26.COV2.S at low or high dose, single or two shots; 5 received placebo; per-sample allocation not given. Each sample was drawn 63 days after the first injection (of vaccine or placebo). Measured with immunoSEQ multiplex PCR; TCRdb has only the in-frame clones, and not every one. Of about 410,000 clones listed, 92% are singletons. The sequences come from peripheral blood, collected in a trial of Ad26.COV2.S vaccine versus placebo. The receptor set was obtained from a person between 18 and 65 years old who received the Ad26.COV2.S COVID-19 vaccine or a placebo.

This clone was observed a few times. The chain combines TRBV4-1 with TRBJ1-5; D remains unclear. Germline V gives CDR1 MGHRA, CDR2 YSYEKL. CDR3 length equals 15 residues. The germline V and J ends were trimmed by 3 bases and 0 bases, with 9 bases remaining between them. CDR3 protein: CASSHVLHSNQPQHF. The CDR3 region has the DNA TGCGCCAGCAGCCATGTCCTGCATAGCAATCAGCCCCAGCATTTT.

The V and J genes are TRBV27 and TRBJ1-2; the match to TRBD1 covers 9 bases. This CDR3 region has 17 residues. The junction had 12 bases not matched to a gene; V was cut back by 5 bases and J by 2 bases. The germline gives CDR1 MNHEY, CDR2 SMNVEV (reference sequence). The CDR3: CASSPRTGVPLNYGYTF. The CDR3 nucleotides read TGTGCCAGCAGTCCGCGGACAGGGGTGCCACTGAACTATGGCTACACCTTC.

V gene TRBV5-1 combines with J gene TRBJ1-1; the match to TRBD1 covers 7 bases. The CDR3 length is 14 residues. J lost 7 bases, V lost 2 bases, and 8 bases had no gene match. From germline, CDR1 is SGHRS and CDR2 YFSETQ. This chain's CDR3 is CASSLVGGTDEAFF. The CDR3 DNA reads TGCGCCAGCAGCTTAGTGGGGGGGACAGATGAAGCTTTCTTT.

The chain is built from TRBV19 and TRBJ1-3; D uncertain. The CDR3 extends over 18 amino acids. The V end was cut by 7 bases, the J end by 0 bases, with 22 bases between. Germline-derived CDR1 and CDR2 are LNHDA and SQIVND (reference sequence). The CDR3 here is CASTPSVPWLRSGNTIYF. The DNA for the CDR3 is TGTGCCAGTACCCCCTCCGTACCATGGCTGCGCTCTGGAAACACCATATATTTT.